This entry lists 12 T cell receptor beta chains sequenced from one sample in a study of tumor-infiltrating lymphocytes in primary liver carcinoma. Using a constant-region primer together with ProtoScript II reverse transcriptase, TCR beta cDNA was made from 500 to 650 ng of total RNA. Construction of TCR beta libraries relied on three successive nested multiplex PCR rounds employing slightly modified ARM-PCR. TRBV1-TRBV30 forward primers and a C-beta reverse primer were used in the first two PCR rounds, which each ran for around 10 cycles. Via MiXCR, TCRdb re-called the multiplex PCR reads, giving one row per CDR3 protein. The data show 310,000 or so distinct CDR3 sequences, nearly 60% seen once. The blood RNA (from unsorted whole blood) was obtained, and germline DNA was also extracted. Sequencing was carried out using peripheral blood. These receptors were taken from a woman between 25 and 40 years old with primary liver carcinoma and hepatitis B virus infection.

This clonotype was observed at least ten times. The chain joins TRBV29-1 to TRBJ1-2; 7 bases align to TRBD1. Germline trimming cut 4 bases from V and 5 bases from J; bases unmatched to any gene: 10. Germline values: CDR1 SQVTM, CDR2 ANQGSEA. The CDR3 spans 14 residues. CDR3 loop: CSVGKGASGYGYTF. DNA for the CDR3: TGCAGCGTTGGGAAGGGGGCGTCGGGTTATGGCTACACCTTC.

About this clonotype: A clone one base away is much larger, so this may be a read error. CDR3 residues: CASTQGQGAHGYTF. The DNA for the CDR3 is TGTGCCAGCACCCAGGGACAGGGGGCGCATGGCTACACCTTC. The J gene is TRBJ1-2, the V gene TRBV6-6; 12 positions agree with TRBD1. V gave up 7 bases and J gave up 6 bases; unmatched junction bases: 6. Germline values: CDR1 MNHNY, CDR2 SVGAGI (reference sequence). CDR3 length: 14 amino acids.

As concerns this clonotype: This could be a read error, since a much larger clone is one nucleotide away. The chain employs TRBV4-3 and TRBJ1-1; a possible D gene is TRBD1 (5 bases). The CDR3 length is 14 residues. Per germline, CDR1 LGHNA and CDR2 YSLEER. Trimming removed 4 bases at V and 6 bases at J, with 15 bases between. The CDR3 DNA reads TGCGCCAGCAGCCGACAGATAGGGATGCCTGAAGCTTTCTTT. Its translation is CASSRQIGMPEAFF.

Concerning this clonotype itself: A much bigger clone sits one base away, suggesting this may be a read error. The rearrangement links TRBV4-2 to TRBJ2-2; maybe TRBD2 (5 bases). Trimming took off 4 bases at V and 3 bases at J, with 12 bases between the two ends. Germline lookup yields CDR1 LGHNA and CDR2 YNFKEQ. The CDR3 totals 15 residues. The CDR3 DNA is TGTGCCAGCAGCCTACCTAGCACCGACACCGGGGAGCTGTTTTTT. Translation gives CASSLPSTDTGELFF.

This clonotype appeared a single time. The chain recombines TRBV11-1 with TRBJ2-1; 11 positions match TRBD2. This CDR3 has 15 amino acids. Unmatched junction bases numbered 6, after V lost 6 bases and J lost 5 bases. CDR1 is SGHAT and CDR2 is FQDESV in the germline V gene (reference sequence). This CDR3 reads CASSLLAGVHNEQFF. In DNA form, the CDR3 reads TGTGCCAGCAGTTTACTAGCGGGAGTCCACAATGAGCAGTTCTTC.

In the case of this clonotype: This may stem from a read error, because a much larger clone lies one nucleotide away. The conserved phenylalanine or tryptophan is not found at the CDR3 terminus, so this likely reflects a read error. The rearrangement uses TRBV29-1 and TRBJ2-7; possibly TRBD1 or TRBD2 for D (5 bases each). CDR1 is SQVTM and CDR2 is ANQGSEA in the germline V gene. The CDR3 extends over 12 amino acids. V was shortened by 7 bases and J by 2 bases, with 12 bases between the two germline ends. CDR3 residues: CSGGSGTYEQYL. CDR3 DNA: TGCAGCGGGGGGTCGGGAACCTACGAGCAGTACCTC.

Concerning this clonotype itself: Mismatch with germline at one junction end may stem from a read error. The rearrangement joins TRBV6-1 to TRBJ2-5; D possibly corresponds to TRBD1 (6 bases). The CDR3 is 15 amino acids. Germline lookup yields CDR1 MNHNS and CDR2 SASEGT. The DNA of the CDR3 is TGTGCCAGCAGTGACTCTCAGGGGTTGGCAGAGATCCAGTACTTC. Protein product: CASSDSQGLAEIQYF.

The chain has TRBV7-9 and TRBJ1-1; D ambiguous. The length of the CDR3 is 14 residues. V was trimmed by 6 bases and J by 1 base, leaving 12 bases between them. Germline CDR1 is SEHNR and CDR2 is FQNEAQ (reference sequence). The CDR3 sequence: CASRDRLGNTEAFF. CDR3 nucleotide sequence: TGTGCCAGCAGGGACCGGCTAGGGAACACTGAAGCTTTCTTT.

J is TRBJ2-3 and V is TRBV5-6; D perhaps matches TRBD1 (6 bases). The germline V gene encodes CDR1 SGHDT and CDR2 YYEEEE. V was pared by 0 bases and J by 2 bases, with 10 bases between. The CDR3 totals 15 residues. The CDR3 DNA follows: TGTGCCAGCAGCTTGGGGCAGGGGATCACAGATACGCAGTATTTT. Protein product: CASSLGQGITDTQYF.

The rearrangement uses TRBV28 and TRBJ2-7; D could derive from TRBD1 or TRBD2 (5 bases each). The CDR3 sequence is 15 residues long. Trimming took off 6 bases at V and 1 base at J, with 16 bases between the two ends. Germline values: CDR1 MDHEN, CDR2 SYDVKM. DNA for the CDR3: TGTGCCAGCAGGGTCGTGGGGACCGGTTCCTACGAGCAGTACTTC. Translating it yields CASRVVGTGSYEQYF.

This chain uses TRBV6-6 with TRBJ2-1; 7 bases match TRBD1. Trimming took 10 bases from V and 7 from J; bases not matched to a gene: 10. This CDR3 region has 13 residues. CDR1 and CDR2 (germline): MNHNY, SVGAGI (reference sequence). The DNA for the CDR3 is TGTGCCACCGCTATACAGGGGTGGAATGAGCAGTTCTTC. It encodes CATAIQGWNEQFF.

Regarding this clonotype: One end of the junction varies from germline; a read error may be responsible. The J gene is TRBJ2-2, the V gene TRBV6-2 or TRBV6-3; D perhaps matches TRBD2 (5 bases). The CDR3 totals 16 residues. Germline loops: CDR1 MNHEY, CDR2 SVGEGT. The CDR3 here is CASSYSYGRTTGDFAF. The CDR3 DNA reads TGTGCCAGCAGTTACTCATACGGACGGACCACCGGGGATTTTGCTTTT.